Sequencing of this T cell receptor (beta chain) was carried out in a study of blood T cell repertoires in COVID-19. Across the study: Spain, Italy and the United States supplied samples that represented acute and convalescent COVID-19.

Patients in Seattle were enrolled during active infection, then followed longitudinally. Germline V lookup: CDR1 SGHTA, CDR2 FQGTGA. V was trimmed by 5 bases and J by 6 bases, leaving 11 bases between them. The CDR3 runs 13 residues. As handled by the study authors: Using reference gene primer amplification, nucleated cell counts were estimated. The protocol was immunoSEQ multiplex PCR, while the TCRdb copy is restricted to in-frame clones and leaves out a portion. V and J calls and clone size are copied from that table; D and trimming were computed from the DNA. Of about 120,000 clones listed, 90% were seen once; the top ten hold approximately 3.9%.

Sequencing used peripheral blood. The receptor was isolated from a woman between 55 and 75 years old with COVID-19, enrolled during active disease. V gene TRBV7-3 combines with J gene TRBJ2-1; a possible D gene is TRBD2 (5 bases). CDR3 in amino acids: CASSQSGANEQFF. CDR3 in DNA: TGTGCCAGCAGCCAAAGCGGCGCCAATGAGCAGTTCTTC.